The 18 T cell receptor beta chains presented below share a single source sample, sequenced in a study of CD8+ T cells in alopecia areata. As the sequencing template, cDNA was produced by extracting RNA and reverse transcribing it. Some clones are missing from TCRdb's copy, which holds only in-frame ones; the method was immunoSEQ multiplex PCR. The table records almost 250,000 clones, approximately 61% of them present only once. The starting material was CD4+ T cells sorted from blood, obtained at week 0. These receptors all come from a human donor with alopecia areata.

V and J are TRBV5-1 and TRBJ1-1; D gene uncertain. Germline V gene sequence: CDR1 SGHRS, CDR2 YFSETQ. With 6 bases removed from V and 0 bases from J, the gap between germline ends came to 12 bases. The CDR3 extends over 14 amino acids. The CDR3 reads CASKIHPMNTEAFF. The CDR3 DNA is TGCGCCAGCAAAATCCACCCTATGAACACTGAAGCTTTCTTT.

This chain uses TRBV10-3 with TRBJ1-2, with TRBD1 as a possible D gene (5 bases). The V and J ends lost 9 bases and 8 bases respectively, with 19 bases between them. Per germline, CDR1 ENHRY and CDR2 SYGVKD. The CDR3 consists of 13 residues. The chain's CDR3 is CAMAGPGSVGYTF. The CDR3 coding sequence is TGTGCCATGGCGGGGCCAGGCTCCGTCGGCTACACCTTC.

This clone was seen a few times. This chain uses TRBV2 with TRBJ2-2, with 12 bases matching TRBD2. This CDR3 contains 15 residues. Germline V lookup: CDR1 SNHLY, CDR2 FYNNEI. V trimming: 5 bases; J trimming: 3 bases; junction bases outside the gene matches: 1. This CDR3 is CASSRTSGDTGELFF. The CDR3 nucleotides read TGTGCCAGCAGTCGGACTAGCGGGGACACCGGGGAGCTGTTTTTT.

This chain uses TRBV13 with TRBJ2-5; 7 bases match TRBD1. The CDR3 sequence is 17 residues long. V was clipped by 2 bases and J by 2 bases; unmatched bases: 11. Germline values: CDR1 PRHDT, CDR2 FYEKMQ (reference sequence). CDR3 region: CASSLLLGTETQETQYF. The CDR3, as DNA: TGTGCCAGCAGCTTACTTTTGGGGACAGAGACTCAAGAGACCCAGTACTTC.

This sequence joins TRBV15 and TRBJ2-2, with TRBD1 identical over 8 bases. Germline V CDR1 and CDR2: LNHNV, YYDKDF (reference sequence). Germline trimming cut 1 base from V and 4 bases from J; bases unmatched to any gene: 5. The CDR3 totals 16 residues. CDR3 nucleotides: TGTGCCACCAGCAGAGTGGGGACAGGCCTCACCGGGGAGCTGTTTTTT. It is translated as CATSRVGTGLTGELFF.

The V call is TRBV29-1, the J call TRBJ2-3; D ambiguous. The CDR3 contains 13 residues. Trimming shortened V by 7 bases and J by 1 base, and 12 bases separated the two germline ends. CDR1 is SQVTM and CDR2 is ANQGSEA in the germline V gene. CDR3 loop: CSAVVGGTDTQYF. In DNA form, the CDR3 reads TGCAGCGCAGTGGTCGGAGGCACAGATACGCAGTATTTT.

The rearrangement links TRBV30 to TRBJ2-1; the D is unclear. V was trimmed by 4 bases and J by 5 bases, leaving 12 bases between them. This CDR3 is 13 amino acids long. Germline V CDR1 and CDR2: GTSNPN, SVGIG (reference sequence). CDR3 amino acids: CAWMRGPDNEQFF. As DNA, the CDR3 is TGTGCCTGGATGAGAGGCCCGGACAATGAGCAGTTCTTC. Full variable domain (outside the CDR3, taken from reference TRBV30 and TRBJ2-1): SQTIHQWPATLVQPVGSPLSLECTVEGTSNPNLYWYRQAAGRGLQLLFYSVGIGQISSEVPQNLSASRPQDRQFILSSKKLLLSDSGFYLCAWMRGPDNEQFFGPGTRLTVL.

This clone is a singleton in its sample. This chain uses TRBV29-1 with TRBJ1-5, with a tentative D call TRBD1 (5 bases). Per the germline V gene, CDR1 is SQVTM and CDR2 is ANQGSEA. V lost 8 bases, J lost 3 bases, and 11 bases lay in between. This CDR3 is 12 amino acids long. CDR3 protein: CSILGDNQPQHF. In nucleotides, the CDR3 is TGCAGCATTCTAGGGGACAATCAGCCCCAGCATTTT.

The rearrangement links TRBV30 to TRBJ2-5; 7 nucleotides align to TRBD2. Germline CDR1 GTSNPN, CDR2 SVGIG (reference sequence). The CDR3 runs to 13 residues. J was trimmed by 4 bases and V by 1 base; bases with no gene match: 3. CDR3 residues: CAWSGLAGETQYF. As DNA, the CDR3 is TGTGCCTGGAGTGGACTAGCCGGAGAGACCCAGTACTTC.

This clone showed up many times. V usage is TRBV9 and J usage is TRBJ2-3; TRBD2 agrees at 10 bases. In germline, CDR1 is SGDLS, CDR2 YYNGEE. This CDR3 comprises 15 residues. Unmatched junction bases numbered 6, after V lost 4 bases and J lost 4 bases. The CDR3 region is CASSLSGGGADTQYF. For the CDR3, the DNA is TGTGCCAGCAGCCTCAGCGGGGGGGGTGCAGATACGCAGTATTTT.

With regard to this clone: This sample includes further DNA sequences coding for the same CDR3. In nucleotides, the CDR3 is TGCGCCAGCAGCTTGGACCGGGCGAACTATGGCTACACCTTC. Its translation: CASSLDRANYGYTF. The chain joins TRBV5-1 to TRBJ1-2, with no clear D. This CDR3 region has 14 residues. The germline V gene encodes CDR1 SGHRS and CDR2 YFSETQ. V shed 0 bases and J shed 2 bases, with 8 bases lying between them.

The rearrangement links TRBV7-2 to TRBJ2-4; 10 bases line up with TRBD1. In germline, CDR1 is SGHTA, CDR2 FQGNSA. V lost 5 bases, J lost 8 bases, and 6 bases stayed unmatched. The CDR3 is 14 residues long. In DNA, the CDR3 is TGTGCCAGCAGCCTCGACAGGGGGCCGGACATTCAGTACTTC. Protein sequence: CASSLDRGPDIQYF.

The genes are TRBV25-1 and TRBJ1-4, with D perhaps TRBD1 (6 bases). V gave up 5 bases and J gave up 5 bases, with 15 bases separating them. The CDR3 is 15 amino acids. Germline lookup yields CDR1 MGHDK and CDR2 SYGVNS. CDR3 sequence (DNA): TGTGCCAGCAGTCCCTGGCGGGGGGCGAATGAAAAACTGTTTTTT. It encodes CASSPWRGANEKLFF.

The chain carries TRBV15 and TRBJ2-5, with unresolved D. In germline, CDR1 is LNHNV, CDR2 YYDKDF (reference sequence). This CDR3 comprises 14 residues. Trimming took 0 bases from V and 5 from J, leaving 10 bases between them. The DNA of the CDR3 is TGTGCCACCAGCAGAGAAGGGATGAAGGAGACCCAGTACTTC. Its translation is CATSREGMKETQYF.

This clone has just a few counts. The chain links TRBV29-1 to TRBJ2-1; tentative D call: TRBD1 (7 bases). Per the germline V gene, CDR1 is SQVTM and CDR2 is ANQGSEA. This CDR3 spans 13 amino acids. The CDR3 region has the DNA TGCAGTGCTAAGCAGGGGGGCGTCAGTGAGCAGTTCTTC. Its translation: CSAKQGGVSEQFF.

This chain connects TRBV2 to TRBJ1-1; D remains unclear. The germline V and J ends were trimmed by 6 bases and 10 bases, with 9 bases remaining between them. The CDR3 sequence is 10 residues long. CDR1 is SNHLY, CDR2 FYNNEI, per germline. CDR3 nucleotide sequence: TGTGCCAGCAGATGGGATGGAGCTTTCTTT. It encodes CASRWDGAFF.

This chain links TRBV11-2 with TRBJ1-6; D uncertain. The germline V and J ends were trimmed by 2 bases and 7 bases, with 6 bases remaining between them. The germline CDR1 and CDR2 sequences are SGHAT and FQNNGV. The CDR3 has 13 amino acids. The CDR3 is CASSLPVNSPLHF. CDR3 nucleotide sequence: TGTGCCAGCAGCTTACCGGTGAATTCACCCCTCCACTTT.

This clone was observed a few times. V usage is TRBV5-6 and J usage is TRBJ1-1, with D perhaps matching TRBD1 (6 bases). The germline V gene encodes CDR1 SGHDT and CDR2 YYEEEE. Trimming shortened V by 3 bases and J by 6 bases, and 21 bases separated the two germline ends. This CDR3 contains 16 residues. The CDR3 region is CASSSVDSRTHAEAFF. The CDR3 nucleotides read TGTGCCAGCAGCTCGGTGGACAGCCGGACGCACGCTGAAGCTTTCTTT. The full variable domain, completed using reference TRBV5-6 and TRBJ1-1, is DAGVTQSPTHLIKTRGQQVTLRCSPKSGHDTVSWYQQALGQGPQFIFQYYEEEERQRGNFPDRFSGHQFPNYSSELNVNALLLGDSALYLCASSSVDSRTHAEAFFGQGTRLTVV.